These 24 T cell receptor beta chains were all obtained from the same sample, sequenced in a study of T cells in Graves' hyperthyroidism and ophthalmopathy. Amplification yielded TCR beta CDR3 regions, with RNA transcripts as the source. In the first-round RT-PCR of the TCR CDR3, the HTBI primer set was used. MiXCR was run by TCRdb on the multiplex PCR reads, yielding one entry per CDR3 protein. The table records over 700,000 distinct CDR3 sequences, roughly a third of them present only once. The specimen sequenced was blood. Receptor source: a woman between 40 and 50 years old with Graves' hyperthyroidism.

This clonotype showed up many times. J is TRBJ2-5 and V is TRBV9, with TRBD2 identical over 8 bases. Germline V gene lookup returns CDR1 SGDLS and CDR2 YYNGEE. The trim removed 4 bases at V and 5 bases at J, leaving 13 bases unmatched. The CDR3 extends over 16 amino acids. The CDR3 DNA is TGTGCCAGCAGCACCCGGGGGGGCCTGGGCGGTGAGACCCAGTACTTC. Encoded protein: CASSTRGGLGGETQYF.

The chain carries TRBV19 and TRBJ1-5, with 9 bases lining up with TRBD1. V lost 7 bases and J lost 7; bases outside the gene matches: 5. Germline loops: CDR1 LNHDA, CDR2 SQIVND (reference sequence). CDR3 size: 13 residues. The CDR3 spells CASTDRGGQPQHF. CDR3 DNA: TGTGCCAGTACGGACAGGGGTGGGCAGCCCCAGCATTTT.

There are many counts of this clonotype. The CDR3 spells CASSPSRDREAEAFF. CDR3 DNA sequence: TGTGCCAGCAGCCCCAGCCGGGACAGGGAAGCTGAAGCTTTCTTT. This chain connects TRBV7-9 to TRBJ1-1; 9 bases are a match to TRBD1. Per germline, CDR1 SEHNR and CDR2 FQNEAQ (reference sequence). The CDR3 runs 15 residues. V trimming: 5 bases; J trimming: 6 bases; junction bases outside the gene matches: 10.

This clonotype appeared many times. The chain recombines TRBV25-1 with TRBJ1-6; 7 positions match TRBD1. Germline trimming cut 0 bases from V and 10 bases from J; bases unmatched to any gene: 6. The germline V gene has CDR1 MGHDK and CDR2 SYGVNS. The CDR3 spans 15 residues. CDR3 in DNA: TGTGCCAGCAGTGAATATATAACAGGGGACTCACCCCTCCACTTT. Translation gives CASSEYITGDSPLHF.

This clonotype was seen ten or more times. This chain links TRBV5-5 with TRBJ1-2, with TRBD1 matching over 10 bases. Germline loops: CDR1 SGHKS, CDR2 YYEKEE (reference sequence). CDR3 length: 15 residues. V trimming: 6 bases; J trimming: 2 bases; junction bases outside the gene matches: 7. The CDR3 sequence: CASTIGQGDNYGYTF. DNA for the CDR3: TGTGCCAGCACCATTGGACAGGGGGACAACTATGGCTACACCTTC.

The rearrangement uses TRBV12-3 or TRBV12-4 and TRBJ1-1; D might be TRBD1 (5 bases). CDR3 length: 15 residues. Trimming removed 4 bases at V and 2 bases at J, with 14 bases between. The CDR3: CASSSGYGGNTEAFF. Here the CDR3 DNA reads TGTGCCAGCAGTTCCGGGTATGGGGGTAACACTGAAGCTTTCTTT.

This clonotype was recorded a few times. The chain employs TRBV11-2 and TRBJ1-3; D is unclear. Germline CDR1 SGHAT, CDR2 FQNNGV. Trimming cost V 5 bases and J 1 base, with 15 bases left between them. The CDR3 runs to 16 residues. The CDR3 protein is CASSPYRKGSGNTIYF. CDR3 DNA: TGTGCCAGCAGCCCATACCGAAAGGGATCTGGAAACACCATATATTTT.

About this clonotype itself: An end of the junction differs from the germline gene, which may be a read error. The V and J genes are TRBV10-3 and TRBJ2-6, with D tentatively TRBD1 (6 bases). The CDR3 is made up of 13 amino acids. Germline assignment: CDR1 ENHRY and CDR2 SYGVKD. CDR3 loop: CAISVEGDNVLTF. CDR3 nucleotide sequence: TGTGCCATCAGTGTCGAGGGGGACAACGTCCTGACTTTC.

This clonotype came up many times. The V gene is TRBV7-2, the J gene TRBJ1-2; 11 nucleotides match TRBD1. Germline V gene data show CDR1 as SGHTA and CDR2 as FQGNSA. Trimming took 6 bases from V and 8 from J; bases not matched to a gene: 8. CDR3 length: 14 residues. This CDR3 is CASRSGQGVPGYTF. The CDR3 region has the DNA TGTGCCAGCAGGTCGGGACAGGGGGTCCCCGGCTACACCTTC.

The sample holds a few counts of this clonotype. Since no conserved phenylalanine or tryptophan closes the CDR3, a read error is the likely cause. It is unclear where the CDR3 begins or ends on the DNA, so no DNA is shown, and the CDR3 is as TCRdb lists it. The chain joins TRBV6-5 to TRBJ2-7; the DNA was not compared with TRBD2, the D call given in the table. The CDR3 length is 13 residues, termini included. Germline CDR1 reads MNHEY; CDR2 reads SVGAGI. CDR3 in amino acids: CASSSPGLAHMLI.

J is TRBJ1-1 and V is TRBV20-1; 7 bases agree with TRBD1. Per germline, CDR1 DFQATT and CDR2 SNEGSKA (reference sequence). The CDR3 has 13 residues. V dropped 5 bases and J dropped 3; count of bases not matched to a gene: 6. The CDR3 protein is CSASSGGDTEAFF. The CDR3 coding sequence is TGCAGTGCTTCTTCAGGGGGGGACACTGAAGCTTTCTTT.

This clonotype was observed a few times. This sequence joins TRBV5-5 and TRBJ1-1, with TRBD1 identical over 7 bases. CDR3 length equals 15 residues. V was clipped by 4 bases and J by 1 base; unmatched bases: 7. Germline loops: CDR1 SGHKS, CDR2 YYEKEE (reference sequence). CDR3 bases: TGTGCCAGCAGCCGAGGACAGGTGACGAACACTGAAGCTTTCTTT. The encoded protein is CASSRGQVTNTEAFF.

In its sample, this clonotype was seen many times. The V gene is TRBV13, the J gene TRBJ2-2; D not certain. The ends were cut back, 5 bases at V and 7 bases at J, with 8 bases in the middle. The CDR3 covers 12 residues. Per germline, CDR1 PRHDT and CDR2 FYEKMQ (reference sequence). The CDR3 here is CASSLIDGELFF. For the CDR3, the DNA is TGTGCCAGCAGCCTAATAGACGGGGAGCTGTTTTTT.

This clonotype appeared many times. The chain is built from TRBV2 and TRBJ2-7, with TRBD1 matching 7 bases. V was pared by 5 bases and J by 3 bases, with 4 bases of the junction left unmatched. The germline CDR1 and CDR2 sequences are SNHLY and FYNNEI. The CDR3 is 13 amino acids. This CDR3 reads CASSRQGVYEQYF. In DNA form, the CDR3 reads TGTGCCAGCAGTCGACAGGGCGTCTACGAGCAGTACTTC. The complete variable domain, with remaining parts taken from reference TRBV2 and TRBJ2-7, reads EPEVTQTPSHQVTQMGQEVILRCVPISNHLYFYWYRQILGQKVEFLVSFYNNEISEKSEIFDDQFSVERPDGSNFTLKIRSTKLEDSAMYFCASSRQGVYEQYFGPGTRLTVT.

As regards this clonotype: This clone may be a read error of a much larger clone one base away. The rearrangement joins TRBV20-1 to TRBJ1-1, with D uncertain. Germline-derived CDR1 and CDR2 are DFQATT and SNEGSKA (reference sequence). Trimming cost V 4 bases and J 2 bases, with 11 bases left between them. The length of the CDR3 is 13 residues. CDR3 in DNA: TGCAGTGCTATGAAGGGCAGCAACACTGAAGCTTTCTTT. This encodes CSAMKGSNTEAFF.

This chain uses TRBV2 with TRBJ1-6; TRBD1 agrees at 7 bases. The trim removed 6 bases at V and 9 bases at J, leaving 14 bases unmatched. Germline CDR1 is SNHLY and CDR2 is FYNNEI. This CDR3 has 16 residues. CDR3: CASRRRQGARSSPLHF. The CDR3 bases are TGTGCCAGCAGGAGGCGACAGGGAGCAAGAAGTTCACCCCTCCACTTT. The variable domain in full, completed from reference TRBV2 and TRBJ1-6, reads EPEVTQTPSHQVTQMGQEVILRCVPISNHLYFYWYRQILGQKVEFLVSFYNNEISEKSEIFDDQFSVERPDGSNFTLKIRSTKLEDSAMYFCASRRRQGARSSPLHFGNGTRLTVT.

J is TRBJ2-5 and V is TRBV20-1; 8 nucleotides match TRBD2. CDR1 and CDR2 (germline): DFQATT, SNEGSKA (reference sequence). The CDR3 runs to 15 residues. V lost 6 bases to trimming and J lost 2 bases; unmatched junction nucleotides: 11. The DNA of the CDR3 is TGCAGTGCCAGCGGCTTAGCGGGAAGACAAGAGACCCAGTACTTC. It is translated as CSASGLAGRQETQYF.

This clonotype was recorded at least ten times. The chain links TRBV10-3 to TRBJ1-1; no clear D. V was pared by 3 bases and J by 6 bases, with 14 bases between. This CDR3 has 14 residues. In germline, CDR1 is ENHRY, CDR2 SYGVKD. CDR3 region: CAISDPGERSEAFF. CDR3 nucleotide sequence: TGTGCCATCAGTGACCCCGGGGAGAGGTCTGAAGCTTTCTTT.

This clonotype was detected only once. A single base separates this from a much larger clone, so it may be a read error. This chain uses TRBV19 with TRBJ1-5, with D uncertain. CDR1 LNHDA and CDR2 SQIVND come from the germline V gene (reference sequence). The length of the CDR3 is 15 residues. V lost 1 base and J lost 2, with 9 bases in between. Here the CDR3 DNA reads TGTGCCAGTAGTATAGTACCCCCGGGCAATCAGCCCCAGCATTTT. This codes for CASSIVPPGNQPQHF.

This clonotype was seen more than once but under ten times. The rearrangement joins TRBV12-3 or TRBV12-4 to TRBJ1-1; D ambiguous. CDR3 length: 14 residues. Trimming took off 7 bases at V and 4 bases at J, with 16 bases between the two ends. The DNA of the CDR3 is TGTGCCAGCACCCCGGACTCGTCGGGCACTGAAGCTTTCTTT. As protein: CASTPDSSGTEAFF.

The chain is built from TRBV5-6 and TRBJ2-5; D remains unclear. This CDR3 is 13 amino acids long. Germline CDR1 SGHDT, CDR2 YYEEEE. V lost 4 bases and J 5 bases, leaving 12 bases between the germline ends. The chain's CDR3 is CASSGVGGETQYF. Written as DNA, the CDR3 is TGTGCCAGCAGCGGGGTTGGTGGGGAGACCCAGTACTTC.

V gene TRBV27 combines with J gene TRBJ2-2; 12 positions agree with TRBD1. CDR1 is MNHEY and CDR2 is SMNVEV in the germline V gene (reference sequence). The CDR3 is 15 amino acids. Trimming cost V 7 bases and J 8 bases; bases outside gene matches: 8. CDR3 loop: CASTTGTGGFGELFF. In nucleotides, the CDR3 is TGTGCCAGCACGACCGGGACAGGGGGCTTTGGGGAGCTGTTTTTT.

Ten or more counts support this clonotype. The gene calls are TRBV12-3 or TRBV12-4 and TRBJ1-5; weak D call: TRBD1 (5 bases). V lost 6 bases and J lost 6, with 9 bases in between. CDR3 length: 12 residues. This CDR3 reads CASRTQAQPQHF. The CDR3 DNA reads TGTGCCAGCAGGACACAGGCTCAGCCCCAGCATTTT.

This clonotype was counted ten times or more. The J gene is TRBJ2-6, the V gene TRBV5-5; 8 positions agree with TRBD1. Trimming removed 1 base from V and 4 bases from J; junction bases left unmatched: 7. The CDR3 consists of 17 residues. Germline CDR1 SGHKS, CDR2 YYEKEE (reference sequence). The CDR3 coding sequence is TGTGCCAGCAGCTTGTTAGGAGACAGGGGAGGGGCCAACGTCCTGACTTTC. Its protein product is CASSLLGDRGGANVLTF.